Described below is a single T cell receptor (beta chain) sequence and its context. The PCR was carried out with 60 Vbeta primers and 13 Jbeta primers. TCRdb keeps only in-frame clones here, not all; method: immunoSEQ multiplex PCR. The table has about 110,000 clones, about 86% seen once. This entry is derived from a study of cytomegalovirus exposure and HLA in healthy donors. This CDR3 contains 15 residues. After removal of 6 bases from V and 1 base from J, the junction contained 3 bases not matched to a gene. CDR1 and CDR2 from the germline V gene are SNHLY and FYNNEI. The sequencing input was PBMCs. V and J are TRBV2 and TRBJ2-2; 9 bases are shared with TRBD1. This sequence originates from a man between 40 and 49 years old in good health and CMV-seronegative. The CDR3 DNA reads as TGTGCCAGCAGAGGACAGGGGCTGAACACCGGGGAGCTGTTTTTT. Translating gives CASRGQGLNTGELFF.